The following is a TCR beta chain sequence with its context. Antigen unknown. It was through 5'RACE template switching that TCR cDNA was made, with a universal primer site and UMIs added. TCRdb called the 5' RACE reads again in MiXCR, with one record for every CDR3 protein. Seen here are around 530,000 distinct CDR3 sequences, around 16% observed once, and the top ten hold approximately 15%. Germline CDR1 SGHRS, CDR2 YFSETQ. The CDR3 is 15 amino acids. With 4 bases removed from V and 1 base from J, the gap between germline ends came to 11 bases. This entry is derived from a study of T cells after yellow fever vaccination. Study conclusions and caveats: Once the booster was given, most primary-vaccination clones reappeared, at 95% to 98% for CD4 and approximately 88% for CD8. Researchers noted that a small share of clonotypes showed up in both CD4 and CD8 compartments.

Sequenced material: PBMCs, taken around 5 days after the first yellow fever vaccination. This sequence was found in a young man who received the YFV17D yellow fever vaccine. The rearrangement links TRBV5-1 to TRBJ2-2; maybe TRBD1 (5 bases). The CDR3 is CASSLQQENTGELFF. The CDR3 region has the DNA TGCGCCAGCAGCCTACAACAGGAGAACACCGGGGAGCTGTTTTTT.